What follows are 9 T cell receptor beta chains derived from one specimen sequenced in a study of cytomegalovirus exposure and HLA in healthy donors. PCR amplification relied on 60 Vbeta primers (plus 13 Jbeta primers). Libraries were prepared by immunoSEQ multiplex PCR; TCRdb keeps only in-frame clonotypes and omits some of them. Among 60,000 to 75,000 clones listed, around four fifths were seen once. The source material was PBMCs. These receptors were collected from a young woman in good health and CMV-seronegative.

The chain's CDR3 is CAIRGTGTDSYNSPLHF. In nucleotides, the CDR3 is TGTGCCATCAGGGGGACAGGGACCGACTCCTATAATTCACCCCTCCACTTT. The chain combines TRBV10-3 with TRBJ1-6, with TRBD1 identical over 9 bases. Germline CDR1 reads ENHRY; CDR2 reads SYGVKD. With V trimmed by 6 bases and J by 0 bases, 6 bases remained unmatched. There are 17 residues in the CDR3.

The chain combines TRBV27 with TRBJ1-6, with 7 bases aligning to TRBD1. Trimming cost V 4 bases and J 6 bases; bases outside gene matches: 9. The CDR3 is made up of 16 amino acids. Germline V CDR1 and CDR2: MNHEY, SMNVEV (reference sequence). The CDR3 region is CASSSWGQSINSPLHF. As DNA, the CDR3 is TGTGCCAGCAGTTCCTGGGGACAGAGCATTAATTCACCCCTCCACTTT.

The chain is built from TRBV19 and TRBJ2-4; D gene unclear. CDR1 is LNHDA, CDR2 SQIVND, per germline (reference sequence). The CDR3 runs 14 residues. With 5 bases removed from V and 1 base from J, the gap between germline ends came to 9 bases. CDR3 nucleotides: TGTGCCAGTAGTCCCGACGGGGCCAAAAACATTCAGTACTTC. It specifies CASSPDGAKNIQYF.

The CDR3 is CASSPHPAGQETQYF. The CDR3 nucleotides are TGTGCCAGCAGCCCTCATCCTGCGGGGCAAGAGACCCAGTACTTC. This sequence joins TRBV9 and TRBJ2-5; D may be TRBD2 (6 bases). This CDR3 has 15 amino acids. The germline CDR1 and CDR2 sequences are SGDLS and YYNGEE. V was trimmed by 4 bases and J by 2 bases, leaving 15 bases between them.

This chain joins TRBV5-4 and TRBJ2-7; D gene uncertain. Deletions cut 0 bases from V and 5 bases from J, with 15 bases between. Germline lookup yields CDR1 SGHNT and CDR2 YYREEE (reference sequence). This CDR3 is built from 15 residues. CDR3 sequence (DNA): TGTGCCAGCAGCTTGGGCGGTCAACCAGACGACGAGCAGTACGTC. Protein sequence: CASSLGGQPDDEQYV.

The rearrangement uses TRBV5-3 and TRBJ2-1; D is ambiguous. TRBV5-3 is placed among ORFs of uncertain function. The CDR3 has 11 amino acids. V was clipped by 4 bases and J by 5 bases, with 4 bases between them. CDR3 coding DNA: TGTGCCAGAAGCGTAGACAATGAGCAGTTCTTC. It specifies CARSVDNEQFF.

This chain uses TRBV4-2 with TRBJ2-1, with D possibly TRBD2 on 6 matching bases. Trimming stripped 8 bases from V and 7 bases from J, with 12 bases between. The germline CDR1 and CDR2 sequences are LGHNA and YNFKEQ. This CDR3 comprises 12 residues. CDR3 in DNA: TGTGCCAGCTCCGGGAGCGGAAATGAGCAGTTCTTC. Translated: CASSGSGNEQFF.

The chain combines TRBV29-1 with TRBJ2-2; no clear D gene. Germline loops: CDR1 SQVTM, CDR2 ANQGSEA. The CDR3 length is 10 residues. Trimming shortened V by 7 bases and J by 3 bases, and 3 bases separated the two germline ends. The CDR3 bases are TGCAGCGCTTACACCGGGGAGCTGTTTTTT. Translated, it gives CSAYTGELFF.

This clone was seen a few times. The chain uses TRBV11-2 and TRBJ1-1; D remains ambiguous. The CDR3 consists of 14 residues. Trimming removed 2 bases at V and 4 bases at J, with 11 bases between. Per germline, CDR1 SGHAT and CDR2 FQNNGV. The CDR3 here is CASSLSRVSTEAFF. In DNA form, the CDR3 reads TGTGCCAGCAGCTTAAGTCGGGTGAGCACTGAAGCTTTCTTT.